Below are 5 T cell receptor beta chains sequenced from a single sample in a study of STAT5B mutations in CD4+ large granular lymphocyte leukemia (dated by TCRdb to about 2022). Preparation of the library involved the immunoSEQ multiplex PCR assay. TCRdb mirrors the immuneACCESS table, restricted to in-frame sequences. Some clones are absent from its copies; in checked studies, under half trace to an unresolved V gene, and the reason for the others is unknown. The sample table contains 25,000 to 40,000 clones; only one count was recorded for more than 80% of them. The ten largest clones represent 3.5% to 5% of the sample. The specimen sequenced was CD4+ T cells from blood buffy coats. These receptors were collected from a human donor in good health.

This chain connects TRBV29-1 to TRBJ1-1; D gene unclear. The CDR3 contains 11 residues. Germline CDR1 is SQVTM and CDR2 is ANQGSEA. With 6 bases removed from V and 8 bases from J, the gap between germline ends came to 13 bases. CDR3 DNA: TGCAGCGTGGATGGCGGACGGGAAGCTTTCTTT. The encoded protein is CSVDGGREAFF.

This chain connects TRBV28 to TRBJ2-7; TRBD1 agrees at 7 bases. The V segment lost 6 bases and the J segment 4 bases; nucleotides outside the gene matches: 6. The CDR3 is made up of 13 amino acids. Germline loops: CDR1 MDHEN, CDR2 SYDVKM. The CDR3 region is CASSPRTGYEQYF. In DNA, the CDR3 is TGTGCCAGCAGCCCCCGGACAGGATACGAGCAGTACTTC.

The genes are TRBV23-1 and TRBJ1-2, with 7 bases that match TRBD1. TRBV23-1 is known as an ORF, though its function is uncertain. The CDR3 consists of 16 residues. V lost 1 base to trimming and J lost 3 bases; unmatched junction nucleotides: 8. The CDR3 reads CASSQLVGQKDYGYTF. For the CDR3, the DNA is TGCGCCAGCAGTCAATTGGTGGGACAGAAAGACTATGGCTACACCTTC.

The chain is built from TRBV18 and TRBJ2-1; D possibly corresponds to TRBD2 (5 bases). Germline values: CDR1 KGHSH, CDR2 LQKENI. Trimming took 0 bases from V and 9 from J, leaving 15 bases between them. The length of the CDR3 is 15 residues. The DNA for the CDR3 is TGTGCCAGCTCACCACCGGGGTTGGGAGCAGGTGAGCAGTTCTTC. Protein product: CASSPPGLGAGEQFF.

The J gene is TRBJ2-5, the V gene TRBV5-1; possible D gene TRBD1, 6 bases. V shed 5 bases and J shed 2 bases, with 13 bases lying between them. CDR1 and CDR2 from the germline V gene are SGHRS and YFSETQ. This CDR3 contains 14 residues. The CDR3 sequence: CASRPGQTQETQYF. The CDR3 coding sequence is TGCGCCAGCAGGCCGGGACAAACGCAAGAGACCCAGTACTTC.